The clone carrying this T cell receptor beta chain showed up many times. TCRdb re-analysed the RT-PCR reads in MiXCR, keeping a single row per CDR3 protein. Among about 700,000 distinct CDR3 sequences listed, around 14% were seen once. In germline, CDR1 is LGHNA, CDR2 YNFKEQ. Trimming took 3 bases from V and 2 from J; bases not matched to a gene: 8. The CDR3 extends over 16 amino acids. The sequencing input was memory CD4+ T cells from blood. The origin of this receptor is a female donor in good health, serving as a healthy control. The chain carries TRBV4-2 and TRBJ1-2; 8 bases match TRBD1. CDR3 in amino acids: CASSQGGNRGNYGYTF. CDR3 coding DNA: TGTGCCAGCAGCCAGGGGGGCAACAGGGGGAACTATGGCTACACCTTC.